The rows below give T cell receptor beta chains drawn from one sample of a study of shared T cell receptors in the human thymus. This table comes from immunoSEQ multiplex PCR, and its TCRdb copy is limited to in-frame clones, with some not included. The sample carries 700,000 to 750,000 clones, 70% to 90% recorded once. These records were also assigned to another study, of human thymus T cells.

The sequencing input was thymocytes. These receptor sequences come from a girl less than two years old with a congenital heart defect. CDR3s include the opening cysteine and the closing phenylalanine or tryptophan. Clone size is shown for a subset of rows, as once, few, many or a class of expanded clone.

j_call,clone_size,v_call,cdr3_aa
TRBJ1-2,.,TRBV6-5,CASSPQGYNYGYTF
TRBJ2-1,.,TRBV28,CASSHPLAGGPNEQFF
TRBJ1-6,.,TRBV9,CASSVRTDSPLHF
TRBJ2-1,few,TRBV5-5,CASSLGLAGVASSYNEQFF
TRBJ1-1,.,TRBV9,CASSLAARQPHLPNTEAFF
TRBJ2-2,once,TRBV6-5,CASSPRQGPGELFF
TRBJ2-5,.,TRBV5-6,CASSLSGTGDQETQYF
TRBJ1-1,.,TRBV4-1,CASSQESLVHLVSTEAFF
TRBJ1-3,.,TRBV9,CASSVDKTRGGGNTIYF
TRBJ2-1,.,TRBV9,CASTVSGGTGSNEQFF
TRBJ1-2,.,TRBV5-5,CASSSFLQRPPSYGYTF
TRBJ2-3,.,TRBV9,CASSDTGTSGGDTDTQYF
TRBJ1-1,.,TRBV28,CASSLWALDRYVFMNTEAFF
TRBJ1-1,.,TRBV4-3,CASSQEPGEAFF
TRBJ2-5,.,TRBV2,CASRPHMGTGLWVREETQYF
TRBJ2-3,.,TRBV9,CASSVDWPGGTDTQYF
TRBJ1-4,few,TRBV19,CASKQGPNEKLFF
TRBJ2-1,.,TRBV5-6,CASSSGQGRNEQFF
TRBJ1-2,.,TRBV7-8,CASSLTGTENNYGYTF
TRBJ2-2,.,TRBV19,CASIGRAGELFF
TRBJ1-1,.,TRBV2,CASSWTEAFF
TRBJ2-2,.,TRBV4-3,CASSQGRRGTTGELFF
TRBJ2-7,.,TRBV18,CASSPNRDRTYEQYF
TRBJ2-3,.,TRBV7-2,CASMAPIPGQGADTQYF
TRBJ1-5,once,TRBV5-6,CASPSRGNQPQHF
TRBJ1-2,once,TRBV30,CAWSVRGYGYTF